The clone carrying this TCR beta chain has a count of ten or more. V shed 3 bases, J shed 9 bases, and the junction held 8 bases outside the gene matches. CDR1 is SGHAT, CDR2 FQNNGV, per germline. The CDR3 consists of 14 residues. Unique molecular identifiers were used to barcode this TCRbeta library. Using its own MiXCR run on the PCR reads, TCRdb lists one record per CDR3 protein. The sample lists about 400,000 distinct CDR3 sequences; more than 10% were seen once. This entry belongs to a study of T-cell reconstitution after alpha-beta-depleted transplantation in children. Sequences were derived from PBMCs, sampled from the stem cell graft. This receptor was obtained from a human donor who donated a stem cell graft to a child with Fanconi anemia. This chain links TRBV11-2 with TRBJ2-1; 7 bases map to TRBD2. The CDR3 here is CASSFYGEGGEQFF. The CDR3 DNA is TGTGCCAGCAGCTTCTACGGGGAGGGTGGTGAGCAGTTCTTC. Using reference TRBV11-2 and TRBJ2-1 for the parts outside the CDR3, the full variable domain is EAGVAQSPRYKIIEKRQSVAFWCNPISGHATLYWYQQILGQGPKLLIQFQNNGVVDDSQLPKDRFSAERLKGVDSTLKIQPAKLEDSAVYLCASSFYGEGGEQFFGPGTRLTVL.